What follows are 22 T cell receptor beta chains derived from one specimen sequenced in a study of cytomegalovirus exposure and HLA in healthy donors. This PCR relied on a set of 60 Vbeta primers and 13 Jbeta primers. The data were produced by immunoSEQ multiplex PCR, yet TCRdb's version contains in-frame clones alone and is incomplete. The data contain roughly 150,000 clones, around 80% of them seen just once; the ten biggest clones take up about 6.5%. Sequenced: PBMCs. Every receptor here comes from a man between 40 and 49 years old in good health and CMV-seropositive.

The J gene is TRBJ1-5, the V gene TRBV29-1, with D tentatively TRBD1 (5 bases). Trimming removed 5 bases from V and 0 bases from J, with 14 bases in between. Germline V lookup: CDR1 SQVTM, CDR2 ANQGSEA. The length of the CDR3 is 15 residues. CDR3 loop: CSVLVRADSNQPQHF. The CDR3 nucleotides are TGCAGCGTTCTTGTCAGGGCGGATAGCAATCAGCCCCAGCATTTT.

The chain employs TRBV5-4 and TRBJ2-7; 8 nucleotides line up with TRBD2. Germline V gene data show CDR1 as SGHNT and CDR2 as YYREEE (reference sequence). J gave up 3 bases and V 5 bases, and 10 bases lay outside the gene matches. The CDR3 extends over 15 amino acids. The CDR3 sequence: CASSPGTRGDYEQYF. The CDR3 DNA is TGTGCCAGCAGTCCCGGGACTAGAGGGGACTACGAGCAGTACTTC.

The rearrangement links TRBV16 to TRBJ2-7, with D possibly being TRBD1 (5 bases). V lost 0 bases and J 6 bases, leaving 12 bases between the germline ends. The CDR3 totals 14 residues. Germline lookup yields CDR1 KGHSY and CDR2 FQNENV. The CDR3: CASSQSGQGLEQYF. The CDR3 region has the DNA TGTGCCAGCAGCCAATCGGGGCAGGGCCTCGAGCAGTACTTC. The variable domain in full, completed from reference TRBV16 and TRBJ2-7, reads GEEVAQTPKHLVRGEGQKAKLYCAPIKGHSYVFWYQQVLKNEFKFLISFQNENVFDETGMPKERFSAKCLPNSPCSLEIQATKLEDSAVYFCASSQSGQGLEQYFGPGTRLTVT.

This rearrangement joins TRBV11-3 to TRBJ1-5, with unresolved D. V lost 5 bases to trimming and J lost 4 bases, with 9 bases between them. CDR1 SGHNT and CDR2 YENEEA come from the germline V gene. The CDR3 has 13 amino acids. CDR3 nucleotides: TGTGCCAGCAGCCCCCGACAAAATCAGCCCCAGCATTTT. Translated, it gives CASSPRQNQPQHF.

The rearrangement joins TRBV4-1 to TRBJ2-2, with D hard to call. The V gene's germline CDR1 is MGHRA and CDR2 YSYEKL. The CDR3 loop spans 17 amino acids. V was pared by 2 bases and J by 6 bases, with 19 bases between. The CDR3 protein is CASSQLAAAEQPGELFF. In DNA, the CDR3 is TGCGCCAGCAGCCAACTTGCCGCCGCCGAACAACCCGGGGAGCTGTTTTTT.

This chain joins TRBV7-9 and TRBJ1-1; D unresolved. Per germline, CDR1 SEHNR and CDR2 FQNEAQ (reference sequence). The V end was cut by 3 bases, the J end by 1 base, with 6 bases between. The CDR3 contains 13 residues. The CDR3 reads CASSFSGNTEAFF. The CDR3 DNA reads TGTGCCAGCAGCTTTAGTGGGAACACTGAAGCTTTCTTT. Full variable domain (outside the CDR3, taken from reference TRBV7-9 and TRBJ1-1): DTGVSQNPRHKITKRGQNVTFRCDPISEHNRLYWYRQTLGQGPEFLTYFQNEAQLEKSRLLSDRFSAERPKGSFSTLEIQRTEQGDSAMYLCASSFSGNTEAFFGQGTRLTVV.

V and J are TRBV6-1 and TRBJ1-4; D gene ambiguous. Trimming left V 7 bases short and J 4 bases short, with 10 bases between. Germline V gene lookup returns CDR1 MNHNS and CDR2 SASEGT. This CDR3 is built from 13 residues. CDR3 sequence: CASNPQRNEKLFF. In DNA form, the CDR3 reads TGTGCCAGCAACCCCCAGCGTAATGAAAAACTGTTTTTT.

The rearrangement uses TRBV19 and TRBJ2-7, with D unclear. The CDR3 length is 14 residues. V lost 1 base and J lost 0, with 7 bases in between. Germline V gene data show CDR1 as LNHDA and CDR2 as SQIVND (reference sequence). The CDR3 is CASSIGRSSYEQYF. The CDR3 coding sequence is TGTGCCAGTAGTATAGGGCGGAGCTCCTACGAGCAGTACTTC.

The chain combines TRBV30 with TRBJ1-1; D is unresolved. Germline CDR1 is GTSNPN and CDR2 is SVGIG (reference sequence). Trimming took off 3 bases at V and 6 bases at J, with 14 bases between the two ends. The CDR3 is 13 residues long. The CDR3 region is CAWSQAINAEAFF. For the CDR3, the DNA is TGTGCCTGGAGCCAGGCAATTAACGCTGAAGCTTTCTTT.

This sequence joins TRBV7-9 and TRBJ2-7; 8 bases are shared with TRBD2. The V and J ends lost 2 bases and 7 bases, in that order; junction bases with no gene match: 10. The germline V gene encodes CDR1 SEHNR and CDR2 FQNEAQ (reference sequence). The length of the CDR3 is 15 residues. In DNA, the CDR3 is TGTGCCAGCAGCTTATTGACGGGAGGGACGGGAGAGCAGTACTTC. Its translation: CASSLLTGGTGEQYF.

This clone was seen a handful of times. The V call is TRBV18, the J call TRBJ2-7, with 8 bases lining up with TRBD1. Germline loops: CDR1 KGHSH, CDR2 LQKENI. The CDR3 consists of 18 residues. J was trimmed by 9 bases and V by 3 bases; bases with no gene match: 22. CDR3 amino acids: CASSPSGTGTGQNRGQYF. The CDR3 DNA reads as TGTGCCAGCTCACCGTCCGGAACCGGGACAGGCCAGAATCGCGGGCAGTACTTC.

The gene calls are TRBV4-1 and TRBJ2-7, with D maybe TRBD2 (6 bases). Germline CDR1 MGHRA, CDR2 YSYEKL. This CDR3 has 15 amino acids. V lost 1 base and J lost 2, with 12 bases in between. The CDR3, as DNA: TGCGCCAGCAGCCAAGTTAGCGGAAGCGCCTACGAGCAGTACTTC. As protein: CASSQVSGSAYEQYF.

The chain carries TRBV10-1 and TRBJ2-7; TRBD2 might be the D (6 bases). V was clipped by 0 bases and J by 3 bases, with 12 bases between them. The germline V gene has CDR1 WNHNN and CDR2 SYGVQD (reference sequence). This CDR3 is 15 amino acids long. CDR3 nucleotides: TGCGCCAGCAGTGAGTCGGGGGGAGCAGGCTACGAGCAGTACTTC. Translation: CASSESGGAGYEQYF.

This clone has a handful of counts. The chain recombines TRBV5-1 with TRBJ1-3; a possible D gene is TRBD1 (5 bases). This CDR3 has 14 amino acids. The V end was cut by 2 bases, the J end by 4 bases, with 10 bases between. Germline CDR1 reads SGHRS; CDR2 reads YFSETQ. CDR3 in amino acids: CASSFQQGGNTIYF. The CDR3 DNA sequence: TGCGCCAGCAGCTTCCAGCAGGGCGGAAACACCATATATTTT.

The chain has TRBV11-2 and TRBJ2-2, with D unresolved. Looked up from germline, CDR1 is SGHAT and CDR2 is FQNNGV. This CDR3 is 12 amino acids long. Trimming shortened V by 1 base and J by 8 bases, and 5 bases separated the two germline ends. The chain's CDR3 is CASSLVPGELFF. CDR3 DNA sequence: TGTGCCAGCAGCTTAGTCCCTGGGGAGCTGTTTTTT.

Only one count was recorded for this clone. The V and J genes are TRBV6-5 and TRBJ1-1, with 7 bases matching TRBD1. This CDR3 comprises 14 residues. Germline V lookup: CDR1 MNHEY, CDR2 SVGAGI. J was trimmed by 4 bases and V by 2 bases; bases with no gene match: 4. The CDR3 sequence: CASSYGQEFTEAFF. The CDR3 region has the DNA TGTGCCAGCAGTTACGGACAGGAGTTCACTGAAGCTTTCTTT.

The genes are TRBV5-6 and TRBJ1-3, with 7 bases fitting TRBD1. Germline V CDR1 and CDR2: SGHDT, YYEEEE. J lost 3 bases, V lost 5 bases, and 2 bases had no gene match. CDR3 length: 13 residues. DNA for the CDR3: TGTGCCAGCAGAGACAGGGTTGGAAACACCATATATTTT. Protein: CASRDRVGNTIYF.

The CDR3 sequence is CASSYDRGNEKLFF. In DNA, the CDR3 is TGTGCCAGCAGCTACGACAGGGGAAATGAAAAACTGTTTTTT. The J gene is TRBJ1-4, the V gene TRBV6-4; 8 bases line up with TRBD1. The CDR3 loop spans 14 amino acids. V gave up 6 bases and J gave up 5 bases; unmatched junction bases: 5. Germline V gene lookup returns CDR1 MRHNA and CDR2 SNTAGT.

This rearrangement joins TRBV10-1 to TRBJ2-7; D call uncertain. Germline CDR1 is WNHNN and CDR2 is SYGVQD (reference sequence). This CDR3 comprises 13 residues. Trimming took 3 bases from V and 2 from J, leaving 8 bases between them. The CDR3 is CASSDAQTYEQYF. Here the CDR3 DNA reads TGCGCCAGCAGTGACGCGCAAACCTACGAGCAGTACTTC.

The chain is built from TRBV4-1 and TRBJ1-2, with 8 bases matching TRBD1. Germline-derived CDR1 and CDR2 are MGHRA and YSYEKL. The CDR3 runs to 16 residues. Germline trimming cut 3 bases from V and 2 bases from J; bases unmatched to any gene: 8. CDR3 loop: CASSHPSRDRNYGYTF. CDR3 nucleotides: TGCGCCAGCAGCCATCCGTCCCGGGACAGGAACTATGGCTACACCTTC.

As DNA, the CDR3 is TGTGCCAGCAGCTTTACAGGGAATCAGCCCCAGCATTTT. This sequence encodes CASSFTGNQPQHF. The chain is built from TRBV5-6 and TRBJ1-5; weak D call: TRBD1 (6 bases). Per germline, CDR1 SGHDT and CDR2 YYEEEE. Trimming stripped 2 bases from V and 4 bases from J, with 7 bases between. The CDR3 has 13 amino acids.

V is TRBV2 and J is TRBJ2-5, with D possibly being TRBD2 (6 bases). Gene TRBJ2-7 matches the end of the DNA better, so the J call may be wrong. The germline gives CDR1 SNHLY, CDR2 FYNNEI. This CDR3 is built from 14 residues. The CDR3 sequence: CASSEGGPAYEQYF. The CDR3 nucleotides read TGTGCCAGCAGTGAGGGGGGACCCGCCTACGAGCAGTACTTC.